These 14 T cell receptor beta chains came from one sample sequenced in a study of blood T cell repertoires in COVID-19. Libraries were prepared by immunoSEQ multiplex PCR; TCRdb keeps only in-frame clonotypes and omits some of them. The sample consists of about 280,000 clones, 65% to 90% of them appearing once. Material for sequencing was peripheral blood. These receptors were obtained from a man aged 50 to 60 with active or convalescent COVID-19.

This chain links TRBV5-1 with TRBJ1-2; D is ambiguous. V lost 3 bases and J 4 bases, leaving 19 bases between the germline ends. Per germline, CDR1 SGHRS and CDR2 YFSETQ. The CDR3 sequence is 16 residues long. Here the CDR3 DNA reads TGCGCCAGCAGCTCCCAGGCCGGGGATGAGGTCTATGGCTACACCTTC. It specifies CASSSQAGDEVYGYTF.

The chain couples TRBV30 to TRBJ1-2; D call uncertain. Germline assignment: CDR1 GTSNPN and CDR2 SVGIG (reference sequence). The CDR3 spans 13 residues. Trimming removed 2 bases at V and 2 bases at J, with 9 bases between. CDR3 nucleotides: TGTGCCTGGAGTCAGGAATCGAACTATGGCTACACCTTC. Amino acids: CAWSQESNYGYTF.

The chain uses TRBV5-6 and TRBJ2-7, with 7 positions matching TRBD2. The length of the CDR3 is 13 residues. Germline trimming cut 9 bases from V and 3 bases from J; bases unmatched to any gene: 9. From germline, CDR1 is SGHDT and CDR2 YYEEEE. The CDR3 coding sequence is TGTGCCACCCCGGGACTATACCACTACGAGCAGTACTTC. Amino acids: CATPGLYHYEQYF. Complete variable domain (other parts from reference TRBV5-6 and TRBJ2-7): DAGVTQSPTHLIKTRGQQVTLRCSPKSGHDTVSWYQQALGQGPQFIFQYYEEEERQRGNFPDRFSGHQFPNYSSELNVNALLLGDSALYLCATPGLYHYEQYFGPGTRLTVT.

J is TRBJ1-1 and V is TRBV10-2; tentatively, D is TRBD1 (5 bases). CDR3 length: 13 residues. Germline-derived CDR1 and CDR2 are WSHSY and SAAADI. V was cut by 6 bases and J by 5 bases, with 13 bases left in between. The CDR3 nucleotides read TGCGCCAGCAGAGGGACTGGGGTAACTGAAGCTTTCTTT. Translating it yields CASRGTGVTEAFF.

The V and J genes are TRBV11-1 and TRBJ2-2; D is perhaps TRBD1 (6 bases). Germline values: CDR1 SGHAT, CDR2 FQDESV (reference sequence). There are 16 residues in the CDR3. V lost 4 bases and J 0 bases, leaving 12 bases between the germline ends. The CDR3 reads CASSSRGQANTGELFF. The CDR3 DNA sequence: TGTGCCAGCAGCTCCCGGGGACAAGCGAACACCGGGGAGCTGTTTTTT.

With regard to this clone: The junction departs from germline at one end; a sequencing error may be responsible. The chain couples TRBV24-1 to TRBJ2-7; 9 bases align to TRBD1. Germline V gene data show CDR1 as KGHDR and CDR2 as SFDVKD. This CDR3 contains 15 residues. Here the CDR3 reads CATSDGTGTPYVQYF. The CDR3 DNA sequence: TGTGCCACCAGTGACGGGACAGGGACCCCTTACGTGCAGTACTTC.

The V call is TRBV9, the J call TRBJ2-1; 14 bases line up with TRBD2. This CDR3 contains 17 residues. Germline V gene sequence: CDR1 SGDLS, CDR2 YYNGEE. The J segment lost 5 bases and the V segment lost 4 bases, leaving 8 bases of the junction unmatched. The CDR3 region has the DNA TGTGCCAGCAGCTTTGCGGGGGGACTAGCGGGAGACAATGAGCAGTTCTTC. Its protein product is CASSFAGGLAGDNEQFF.

Only a few counts were recorded for this clone. The genes are TRBV3-1 (or the pseudogene TRBV3-2) and TRBJ2-1; 10 bases match TRBD1. V was pared by 4 bases and J by 4 bases, with 16 bases of the junction left unmatched. The germline V gene has CDR1 LGHDT and CDR2 YNNKEL (reference sequence). The length of the CDR3 is 19 residues. The CDR3 spells CASSPTTGGASGKYNEQFF. The CDR3 DNA is TGTGCCAGCAGCCCTACGACAGGGGGCGCGTCGGGGAAATACAATGAGCAGTTCTTC.

This rearrangement joins TRBV18 to TRBJ1-5; D not certain. The CDR3 contains 16 residues. Trimming pared 6 bases from V and 5 bases from J, leaving 20 bases between. In germline, CDR1 is KGHSH, CDR2 LQKENI. The DNA of the CDR3 is TGTGCCAGCTCCCTCTCCCCCGGGGAGGTGGATCAGCCCCAGCATTTT. Its protein product is CASSLSPGEVDQPQHF.

This chain connects TRBV5-1 to TRBJ1-2; the match to TRBD1 covers 7 bases. Germline V gene lookup returns CDR1 SGHRS and CDR2 YFSETQ. Trimming took 0 bases from V and 2 from J; bases not matched to a gene: 7. The CDR3 has 16 residues. CDR3 residues: CASSLVLTGINYGYTF. CDR3 DNA sequence: TGCGCCAGCAGCTTGGTGTTGACAGGGATAAACTATGGCTACACCTTC.

The rearrangement uses TRBV5-4 and TRBJ1-1; 11 bases fit TRBD1. CDR3 size: 17 residues. The germline V gene encodes CDR1 SGHNT and CDR2 YYREEE (reference sequence). Losses at the gene ends were 4 bases for V and 0 bases for J; bases not matched to a gene: 8. The CDR3 DNA reads as TGTGCCAGCAGCGGAACCGGGACAGGGGGTTTGAACACTGAAGCTTTCTTT. Encoded protein: CASSGTGTGGLNTEAFF.

The chain uses TRBV25-1 and TRBJ1-3, with 7 bases fitting TRBD1. The V and J ends lost 6 bases and 10 bases, in that order; junction bases with no gene match: 12. Germline CDR1 is MGHDK and CDR2 is SYGVNS. The CDR3 runs 14 residues. This CDR3 is CASSLSRQGGTIYF. CDR3 DNA: TGTGCCAGCAGCCTTTCGAGACAGGGTGGGACCATATATTTT.

This chain joins TRBV21-1 and TRBJ1-5; TRBD1 was called by the table and not checked on the DNA. TRBV21-1 is noted as a pseudogene. The CDR3 runs to 19 residues. The CDR3 region has the DNA TGTGCCAGCAGCAAAGTGGTAGACAGGGGGAAGGTTTTTTATCAGCCCCAGCATTTT. Its protein is CASSKVVDRGKVFYQPQHF.

The rearrangement links TRBV28 to TRBJ1-6, with a tentative D call TRBD1 (6 bases). Germline CDR1 reads MDHEN; CDR2 reads SYDVKM. V shed 4 bases and J shed 6 bases, with 16 bases lying between them. CDR3 size: 16 residues. In nucleotides, the CDR3 is TGTGCCAGCAGTTCCTCTCAGGGGATCTTTAATTCACCCCTCCACTTT. It is translated as CASSSSQGIFNSPLHF. Looking up the rest from reference TRBV28 and TRBJ1-6 gives the full variable domain: DVKVTQSSRYLVKRTGEKVFLECVQDMDHENMFWYRQDPGLGLRLIYFSYDVKMKEKGDIPEGYSVSREKKERFSLILESASTNQTSMYLCASSSSQGIFNSPLHFGNGTRLTVT.